What follows are 26 T cell receptor beta chains derived from one specimen sequenced in a study of T cells in Graves' hyperthyroidism and ophthalmopathy. The CDR3 regions of TCR beta were amplified from RNA transcripts. A first-round RT-PCR of the TCR CDR3 used the HTBI primer set. TCRdb reprocessed the multiplex PCR reads via MiXCR and lists one record per CDR3 protein. Seen here are around 400,000 distinct CDR3 sequences, about 16% observed once, and the top ten hold under 25%. The sequencing input was blood. Receptors originate from a woman aged 55-70 years with Graves' ophthalmopathy.

Many counts were recorded for this clonotype. The V call is TRBV28, the J call TRBJ2-1, with 9 bases matching TRBD1. The germline CDR1 and CDR2 sequences are MDHEN and SYDVKM. Trimming took 5 bases from V and 6 from J; bases not matched to a gene: 14. This CDR3 is built from 17 residues. CDR3 sequence (DNA): TGTGCCAGCAGTACCTTACTTCCGGGACAGGGAGGCAATGAGCAGTTCTTC. The encoded protein is CASSTLLPGQGGNEQFF.

This clonotype was counted between two and nine times. The genes are TRBV20-1 and TRBJ2-7; perhaps TRBD1 as D (6 bases). The CDR3 has 15 amino acids. Trimming shortened V by 5 bases and J by 3 bases, and 20 bases separated the two germline ends. Germline V gives CDR1 DFQATT, CDR2 SNEGSKA (reference sequence). CDR3 amino acids: CSAGGRHGTFYEQYF. For the CDR3, the DNA is TGCAGTGCTGGCGGTCGACACGGGACATTCTACGAGCAGTACTTC.

The chain is built from TRBV10-3 and TRBJ2-2; D could derive from TRBD1 or TRBD2 (7 bases each). Germline V gives CDR1 ENHRY, CDR2 SYGVKD. V lost 10 bases and J lost 2, with 14 bases in between. CDR3 length equals 14 residues. The CDR3: CATGEGANTGELFF. CDR3 coding DNA: TGTGCCACCGGGGAGGGGGCAAACACCGGGGAGCTGTTTTTT.

This clonotype was observed many times. The rearrangement links TRBV12-3 or TRBV12-4 to TRBJ2-5; D might be TRBD1 or TRBD2, each matching 7 bases. V lost 5 bases and J 5 bases, leaving 18 bases between the germline ends. This CDR3 has 15 amino acids. This CDR3 is CASSPRGGPGETQYF. As DNA, the CDR3 is TGTGCCAGCAGTCCCAGGGGGGGCCCGGGGGAGACCCAGTACTTC.

V is TRBV28 and J is TRBJ2-2; maybe TRBD1 (6 bases). Germline CDR1 MDHEN, CDR2 SYDVKM. With 6 bases removed from V and 6 bases from J, the gap between germline ends came to 14 bases. CDR3 length: 14 amino acids. The CDR3 is CASRPQGLAGELFF. CDR3 DNA sequence: TGTGCCAGCAGGCCCCAGGGGCTCGCCGGGGAGCTGTTTTTT.

This clonotype was seen repeatedly, ten times or more. This rearrangement joins TRBV2 to TRBJ2-1; 12 nucleotides agree with TRBD2. The length of the CDR3 is 13 residues. Germline V gene data show CDR1 as SNHLY and CDR2 as FYNNEI. The junction had 4 bases not matched to a gene; V was cut back by 7 bases and J by 9 bases. The CDR3 DNA reads TGTGCCAGCATGACTAGCGGGAGCCGTGAGCAGTTCTTC. Translated: CASMTSGSREQFF.

As concerns this clonotype: At one of its ends the junction is not consistent with the germline gene, which may arise from a read error. The gene calls are TRBV2 and TRBJ1-2; D unresolved. The CDR3 totals 13 residues. Germline V lookup: CDR1 SNHLY, CDR2 FYNNEI. CDR3 nucleotides: TGTGCCAGCAGTGCGGCGGAAAACTGTGGCTACACCTTC. Protein product: CASSAAENCGYTF.

In this sample, this clonotype turned up many times. This rearrangement joins TRBV20-1 to TRBJ2-3; 13 bases are a match to TRBD2. Trimming took 5 bases from V and 2 from J; bases not matched to a gene: 7. Germline CDR1 DFQATT, CDR2 SNEGSKA (reference sequence). The CDR3 sequence is 16 residues long. The CDR3 nucleotides read TGCAGTGCTGCCCCCGGGACTAGCGGGAACACAGATACGCAGTATTTT. Residues: CSAAPGTSGNTDTQYF.

This clonotype has ten or more counts. V is TRBV28 and J is TRBJ2-1; TRBD2 is a possible D gene (6 bases). Trimming stripped 4 bases from V and 5 bases from J, with 21 bases between. Per germline, CDR1 MDHEN and CDR2 SYDVKM. This CDR3 spans 17 amino acids. The CDR3 nucleotides read TGTGCCAGCAGTTCGTCAAGATCACTAGCTTCTAACAATGAGCAGTTCTTC. Translating it yields CASSSSRSLASNNEQFF.

The CDR3: CASSEGPSGAQETQYF. CDR3 DNA sequence: TGTGCCAGCAGTGAAGGTCCTAGCGGAGCACAAGAGACCCAGTACTTC. The chain has TRBV6-1 and TRBJ2-5, with 7 nucleotides matching TRBD2. Germline-derived CDR1 and CDR2 are MNHNS and SASEGT. Trimming took 1 base from V and 2 from J; bases not matched to a gene: 7. The CDR3 is made up of 16 amino acids.

This clonotype was seen many times. This chain links TRBV3-1 with TRBJ1-1, with D maybe TRBD1 (5 bases). Germline CDR1 LGHDT, CDR2 YNNKEL (reference sequence). The length of the CDR3 is 17 residues. Trimming removed 3 bases at V and 0 bases at J, with 17 bases between. The CDR3 region is CASSHRRGRVMNTEAFF. The CDR3 bases are TGTGCCAGCAGCCACAGAAGGGGACGAGTCATGAACACTGAAGCTTTCTTT.

In this sample, this clonotype turned up many times. The chain is built from TRBV7-3 and TRBJ2-7, with D possibly TRBD1 on 5 matching bases. Trimming removed 6 bases at V and 4 bases at J, with 13 bases between. Germline V CDR1 and CDR2: SGHTA, FQGTGA. The CDR3 spans 13 residues. CDR3 in amino acids: CASSNGQSYEQYF. The DNA of the CDR3 is TGTGCCAGCAGTAACGGACAATCTTACGAGCAGTACTTC.

This chain connects TRBV2 to TRBJ2-1; TRBD2 matches at 13 bases. The CDR3 totals 15 residues. Trimming at V came to 5 bases and at J to 9 bases, leaving 7 bases not matched to a gene. The germline CDR1 and CDR2 sequences are SNHLY and FYNNEI. CDR3 protein: CASSRTSGSISEQFF. In DNA form, the CDR3 reads TGTGCCAGCAGTCGGACTAGCGGGAGCATTAGTGAGCAGTTCTTC.

This clonotype appeared a few times. The chain recombines TRBV6-1 with TRBJ2-1; TRBD2 matches at 8 bases. V was pared by 5 bases and J by 9 bases, with 6 bases of the junction left unmatched. This CDR3 comprises 13 residues. CDR1 is MNHNS and CDR2 is SASEGT in the germline V gene. The CDR3 is CASSYPGGIEQFF. In DNA, the CDR3 is TGTGCCAGCAGTTATCCGGGAGGGATTGAGCAGTTCTTC.

This clonotype was recorded at least ten times. CDR3 in amino acids: CSVRSGRAIQETQYF. CDR3 DNA sequence: TGCAGCGTTAGGAGCGGGAGGGCCATCCAAGAGACCCAGTACTTC. The V and J genes are TRBV29-1 and TRBJ2-5, with 10 bases aligning to TRBD2. The CDR3 contains 15 residues. Trimming removed 5 bases from V and 1 base from J; junction bases left unmatched: 7. Germline V CDR1 and CDR2: SQVTM, ANQGSEA.

At least ten counts were recorded for this clonotype. The chain employs TRBV7-3 and TRBJ2-3, with D possibly called TRBD1 or TRBD2 (6 bases each). The CDR3 loop spans 15 amino acids. Germline-derived CDR1 and CDR2 are SGHTA and FQGTGA. V lost 4 bases to trimming and J lost 4 bases, with 15 bases between them. CDR3 sequence (DNA): TGTGCCAGCAGCTCCGGGACAAGGGGGGCAGATACGCAGTATTTT. It codes for CASSSGTRGADTQYF. Supplemented by reference TRBV7-3 and TRBJ2-3, the full variable domain reads GAGVSQTPSNKVTEKGKYVELRCDPISGHTALYWYRQSLGQGPEFLIYFQGTGAADDSGLPNDRFFAVRPEGSVSTLKIQRTERGDSAVYLCASSSGTRGADTQYFGPGTRLTVL.

This clonotype occurred many times. This chain connects TRBV7-2 to TRBJ2-7; TRBD1 aligns across 9 bases. V dropped 1 base and J dropped 5; count of bases not matched to a gene: 6. The length of the CDR3 is 15 residues. Germline CDR1 and CDR2: SGHTA and FQGNSA. This chain's CDR3 is CASSLGGNRGHEQYF. CDR3 in DNA: TGTGCCAGCAGCTTAGGAGGTAACAGGGGGCACGAGCAGTACTTC.

The CDR3 loop is CAFGAGGLEQYF. CDR3 DNA sequence: TGTGCCTTCGGGGCGGGAGGGCTCGAGCAGTACTTC. J is TRBJ2-7 and V is TRBV7-9; 9 nucleotides line up with TRBD2. The germline V gene has CDR1 SEHNR and CDR2 FQNEAQ (reference sequence). CDR3 length equals 12 residues. The V and J ends lost 11 bases and 6 bases, in that order; junction bases with no gene match: 8.

There are a few counts of this clonotype. CDR3 region: CASSPGPANEQFF. In DNA form, the CDR3 reads TGTGCCAGCAGTCCCGGGCCGGCCAATGAGCAGTTCTTC. The chain recombines TRBV12-3 or TRBV12-4 with TRBJ2-1; D remains unclear. CDR3 length equals 13 residues. V lost 5 bases and J lost 6, with 11 bases in between.

The sample holds a few counts of this clonotype. The V call is TRBV10-3, the J call TRBJ2-1; 8 bases are a match to TRBD2. The germline gives CDR1 ENHRY, CDR2 SYGVKD. V was clipped by 2 bases and J by 7 bases; unmatched bases: 7. This CDR3 spans 15 amino acids. DNA of the CDR3: TGTGCCATCAGTGAGGGGGGACTAGGCCTAAATGAGCAGTTCTTC. It yields the protein CAISEGGLGLNEQFF.

In its sample, this clonotype was seen a few times. The chain joins TRBV6-1 to TRBJ2-2, with D possibly matching TRBD1 (5 bases). V lost 2 bases, J lost 3 bases, and 7 bases lay in between. Germline V gene sequence: CDR1 MNHNS, CDR2 SASEGT. This CDR3 is built from 14 residues. CDR3: CASSEQGDTGELFF. The DNA for the CDR3 is TGTGCCAGCAGTGAACAGGGTGACACCGGGGAGCTGTTTTTT.

This clonotype has only a few counts. The conserved phenylalanine or tryptophan is not found at the CDR3 terminus, so this likely reflects a read error. This chain connects TRBV2 to TRBJ2-5; D may be TRBD1 (6 bases). V was trimmed by 8 bases and J by 2 bases, leaving 12 bases between them. CDR3 size: 13 residues. Germline CDR1 and CDR2: SNHLY and FYNNEI. The CDR3 loop is CASSRRGQETQYL. DNA of the CDR3: TGTGCCAGCTCCCGCAGGGGACAAGAGACCCAGTACCTC.

V is TRBV4-1 and J is TRBJ1-2, with D unresolved. V shed 1 base and J shed 8 bases, with 11 bases lying between them. The CDR3 covers 13 residues. The germline V gene has CDR1 MGHRA and CDR2 YSYEKL. CDR3 loop: CASSQVGTEGYTF. CDR3 nucleotides: TGCGCCAGCAGCCAAGTTGGAACGGAAGGCTACACCTTC.

V usage is TRBV19 and J usage is TRBJ1-5; D is unclear. This CDR3 contains 13 residues. Germline assignment: CDR1 LNHDA and CDR2 SQIVND (reference sequence). V lost 3 bases and J 3 bases, leaving 6 bases between the germline ends. In DNA, the CDR3 is TGTGCCAGTAGTATGTTCATCAATCAGCCCCAGCATTTT. It is translated as CASSMFINQPQHF.

The rearrangement uses TRBV6-2 or TRBV6-3 and TRBJ2-1, with a weak D call TRBD2 (6 bases). Germline values: CDR1 MNHEY, CDR2 SVGEGT. V was pared by 4 bases and J by 7 bases, with 14 bases between. CDR3 length: 14 amino acids. CDR3 amino acids: CASSSGPAGNEQFF. The CDR3 nucleotides are TGTGCCAGCAGTTCCGGCCCGGCGGGAAATGAGCAGTTCTTC.

In this sample, this clonotype turned up many times. The chain joins TRBV29-1 to TRBJ2-1; possibly TRBD2 for D (6 bases). This CDR3 spans 11 amino acids. The V end was cut by 6 bases, the J end by 8 bases, with 11 bases between. Germline V gene sequence: CDR1 SQVTM, CDR2 ANQGSEA. The CDR3 DNA reads TGCAGCGTGCGGAGGGCCGATGAGCAGTTCTTC. Its translation: CSVRRADEQFF.